Below, 24 T cell receptor beta chains from the same sample are listed, as sequenced in a study of T cells in localized non-small cell lung cancer. Clones were read by immunoSEQ multiplex PCR, and TCRdb kept only the in-frame ones, dropping some. The top ten hold less than 20% of the sample, which has 48,000 or so clones, roughly 80% seen once. Sequences were derived from peripheral blood, sampled before any cancer treatment. These receptor sequences come from a man aged 40 to 70 with stage I squamous cell lung carcinoma.

This clone showed up just a few times. The genes are TRBV7-3 and TRBJ2-2, with a possible D match to TRBD1 (6 bases). The CDR3 is made up of 15 amino acids. Between the trimmed V and J ends, which lost 5 bases and 0 bases, there was a span of 10 bases. Germline CDR1 reads SGHTA; CDR2 reads FQGTGA. CDR3: CASSQQGPNTGELFF. For the CDR3, the DNA is TGTGCCAGCAGCCAACAGGGTCCGAACACCGGGGAGCTGTTTTTT.

This clone was seen a single time. The chain uses TRBV2 and TRBJ2-3; tentatively, D is TRBD1 (5 bases). This CDR3 comprises 12 residues. The germline CDR1 and CDR2 sequences are SNHLY and FYNNEI. V was shortened by 3 bases and J by 6 bases, with 7 bases between the two germline ends. Here the CDR3 DNA reads TGTGCCAGCAGTGATCCAGGGGATACGCAGTATTTT. It encodes CASSDPGDTQYF.

CDR3 in DNA: TGTGCCAGCAAGGGGTCGACACCGGAAGAGCAGTACTTC. Translating it yields CASKGSTPEEQYF. V and J are TRBV27 and TRBJ2-7, with D possibly matching TRBD1 (5 bases). Germline V gives CDR1 MNHEY, CDR2 SMNVEV (reference sequence). The V and J ends lost 7 bases and 7 bases respectively, with 17 bases between them. The CDR3 has 13 amino acids.

This clone was seen a few times. The CDR3 is CASSESEVYGYTF. The CDR3 region has the DNA TGTGCCAGCAGTGAATCAGAGGTCTATGGCTACACCTTC. V and J are TRBV25-1 and TRBJ1-2; D gene ambiguous. Deletions cut 1 base from V and 4 bases from J, with 7 bases between. Germline-derived CDR1 and CDR2 are MGHDK and SYGVNS. The CDR3 has 13 residues.

The rearrangement links TRBV28 to TRBJ2-4; TRBD2 is a possible D gene (5 bases). V was cut by 2 bases and J by 15 bases, with 14 bases left in between. The germline CDR1 and CDR2 sequences are MDHEN and SYDVKM. The CDR3 loop spans 12 amino acids. CDR3 coding DNA: TGTGCCAGCAGTTTAGGCGGGTTCGGTGCGTACTTC. Protein: CASSLGGFGAYF.

This clone was counted a few times. The chain recombines TRBV11-2 with TRBJ1-2; D is unclear. This CDR3 comprises 14 residues. Deletions cut 4 bases from V and 6 bases from J, with 15 bases between. CDR1 is SGHAT, CDR2 FQNNGV, per germline. The CDR3 loop reads CASSSRLTRHGYTF. The CDR3 DNA is TGTGCCAGCAGCTCCCGACTGACACGACATGGCTACACCTTC.

This clone was detected only a few times. This chain links TRBV5-1 with TRBJ2-7, with 10 bases fitting TRBD2. In germline, CDR1 is SGHRS, CDR2 YFSETQ. V lost 0 bases, J lost 3 bases, and 3 bases stayed unmatched. The CDR3 totals 15 residues. The chain's CDR3 is CASSLGVAGGYEQYF. CDR3 sequence (DNA): TGCGCCAGCAGCTTGGGGGTAGCGGGGGGCTACGAGCAGTACTTC. Full variable domain (outside the CDR3, taken from reference TRBV5-1 and TRBJ2-7): KAGVTQTPRYLIKTRGQQVTLSCSPISGHRSVSWYQQTPGQGLQFLFEYFSETQRNKGNFPGRFSGRQFSNSRSEMNVSTLELGDSALYLCASSLGVAGGYEQYFGPGTRLTVT.

This clone showed up just once. The genes are TRBV7-8 and TRBJ1-2, with D perhaps matching TRBD1 (5 bases). Germline CDR1 is SGHVS and CDR2 is FQNEAQ. This CDR3 spans 14 amino acids. The V end lost 3 bases, the J end lost 0 bases, and 8 bases lay between the germline ends. In DNA, the CDR3 is TGTGCCAGCAGCTTGGCGACAGCTAACTATGGCTACACCTTC. This sequence encodes CASSLATANYGYTF.

The V call is TRBV29-1, the J call TRBJ1-2; maybe TRBD1 (6 bases). Germline V lookup: CDR1 SQVTM, CDR2 ANQGSEA. This CDR3 has 14 amino acids. Trimming took off 5 bases at V and 6 bases at J, with 19 bases between the two ends. The DNA of the CDR3 is TGCAGCGTTACGTCCGGGACATCGGGGGATGGCTACACCTTC. This encodes CSVTSGTSGDGYTF.

The V and J genes are TRBV19 and TRBJ1-1; D gene uncertain. The CDR3 covers 14 residues. Deletions cut 1 base from V and 1 base from J, with 7 bases between. Germline CDR1 LNHDA, CDR2 SQIVND (reference sequence). CDR3 coding DNA: TGTGCCAGTAGTATAGTTCAGCGGAACACTGAAGCTTTCTTT. It specifies CASSIVQRNTEAFF. The variable domain in full, with the rest retrieved from reference TRBV19 and TRBJ1-1, is DGGITQSPKYLFRKEGQNVTLSCEQNLNHDAMYWYRQDPGQGLRLIYYSQIVNDFQKGDIAEGYSVSREKKESFPLTVTSAQKNPTAFYLCASSIVQRNTEAFFGQGTRLTVV.

The CDR3 sequence is CASSHLQGVGTDTQYF. DNA of the CDR3: TGTGCCAGCAGCCACCTTCAGGGAGTAGGAACAGATACGCAGTATTTT. The J gene is TRBJ2-3, the V gene TRBV7-9, with D possibly called TRBD1 or TRBD2 (5 bases each). This CDR3 is built from 16 residues. Germline V gene data show CDR1 as SEHNR and CDR2 as FQNEAQ (reference sequence). Trimming took off 5 bases at V and 3 bases at J, with 18 bases between the two ends.

This clone has more than one count but fewer than ten. In DNA, the CDR3 is TGTGCCAGCAGGACATCCGGCAATGAGCAGTTCTTC. Translated, it gives CASRTSGNEQFF. This rearrangement joins TRBV28 to TRBJ2-1; D not resolved. Looked up from germline, CDR1 is MDHEN and CDR2 is SYDVKM. Trimming shortened V by 6 bases and J by 6 bases, and 9 bases separated the two germline ends. The CDR3 has 12 residues.

The chain combines TRBV5-1 with TRBJ2-3, with D uncertain. Looked up from germline, CDR1 is SGHRS and CDR2 is YFSETQ. Between the trimmed V and J ends, which lost 6 bases and 1 base, there was a span of 12 bases. The CDR3 is 14 amino acids. The CDR3: CASNWAEGTDTQYF. The DNA for the CDR3 is TGCGCCAGCAATTGGGCTGAGGGCACAGATACGCAGTATTTT.

This clone was found once. The chain employs TRBV18 and TRBJ1-1; weak D call: TRBD1 (5 bases). CDR3 length equals 13 residues. With 4 bases removed from V and 1 base from J, the gap between germline ends came to 7 bases. Germline lookup yields CDR1 KGHSH and CDR2 LQKENI. The CDR3 reads CASSLGENTEAFF. The CDR3 DNA follows: TGTGCCAGCTCACTGGGGGAGAACACTGAAGCTTTCTTT.

This chain joins TRBV15 and TRBJ2-1, with D perhaps matching TRBD2 (5 bases). The CDR3 spans 18 residues. Trimming pared 0 bases from V and 0 bases from J, leaving 15 bases between. CDR1 is LNHNV and CDR2 is YYDKDF in the germline V gene (reference sequence). CDR3: CATSRERELGLSYNEQFF. The CDR3 DNA reads TGTGCCACCAGCAGAGAGAGGGAATTAGGACTCTCCTACAATGAGCAGTTCTTC. Using reference TRBV15 and TRBJ2-1 for the parts outside the CDR3, the full variable domain is DAMVIQNPRYQVTQFGKPVTLSCSQTLNHNVMYWYQQKSSQAPKLLFHYYDKDFNNEADTPDNFQSRRPNTSFCFLDIRSPGLGDTAMYLCATSRERELGLSYNEQFFGPGTRLTVL.

The chain combines TRBV28 with TRBJ1-1; 7 bases are shared with TRBD1. Germline assignment: CDR1 MDHEN and CDR2 SYDVKM. The CDR3 has 13 amino acids. After removal of 4 bases from V and 5 bases from J, the junction contained 4 bases not matched to a gene. Here the CDR3 reads CASSSGGITEAFF. For the CDR3, the DNA is TGTGCCAGCAGTTCAGGGGGTATAACTGAAGCTTTCTTT. Filled out from reference TRBV28 and TRBJ1-1, the complete variable domain reads DVKVTQSSRYLVKRTGEKVFLECVQDMDHENMFWYRQDPGLGLRLIYFSYDVKMKEKGDIPEGYSVSREKKERFSLILESASTNQTSMYLCASSSGGITEAFFGQGTRLTVV.

V usage is TRBV18 and J usage is TRBJ2-2, with TRBD2 as a possible D gene (5 bases). Per the germline V gene, CDR1 is KGHSH and CDR2 is LQKENI. With 3 bases removed from V and 7 bases from J, the gap between germline ends came to 15 bases. The length of the CDR3 is 15 residues. CDR3 protein: CASSPTKRVFGELFF. In DNA, the CDR3 is TGTGCCAGCTCACCGACTAAGAGGGTTTTCGGGGAGCTGTTTTTT. The full variable domain, its missing parts supplied by reference TRBV18 and TRBJ2-2, is NAGVMQNPRHLVRRRGQEARLRCSPMKGHSHVYWYRQLPEEGLKFMVYLQKENIIDESGMPKERFSAEFPKEGPSILRIQQVVRGDSAAYFCASSPTKRVFGELFFGEGSRLTVL.

The chain carries TRBV7-9 and TRBJ2-3; D gene uncertain. The length of the CDR3 is 14 residues. Germline assignment: CDR1 SEHNR and CDR2 FQNEAQ (reference sequence). Deletions cut 5 bases from V and 2 bases from J, with 11 bases between. CDR3 region: CASSPLGPTDTQYF. The CDR3, as DNA: TGTGCCAGCAGCCCCCTCGGACCCACAGATACGCAGTATTTT. Supplemented by reference TRBV7-9 and TRBJ2-3, the full variable domain reads DTGVSQNPRHKITKRGQNVTFRCDPISEHNRLYWYRQTLGQGPEFLTYFQNEAQLEKSRLLSDRFSAERPKGSFSTLEIQRTEQGDSAMYLCASSPLGPTDTQYFGPGTRLTVL.

J is TRBJ2-3 and V is TRBV5-1; 8 bases are a match to TRBD1. V shed 4 bases and J 1 base; nucleotides not matched to a gene: 8. In germline, CDR1 is SGHRS, CDR2 YFSETQ. The CDR3 is made up of 16 amino acids. The CDR3 region has the DNA TGCGCCAGCAGCCTCTCCGGACAGGGTGGCACAGATACGCAGTATTTT. Protein sequence: CASSLSGQGGTDTQYF. Supplemented by reference TRBV5-1 and TRBJ2-3, the full variable domain reads KAGVTQTPRYLIKTRGQQVTLSCSPISGHRSVSWYQQTPGQGLQFLFEYFSETQRNKGNFPGRFSGRQFSNSRSEMNVSTLELGDSALYLCASSLSGQGGTDTQYFGPGTRLTVL.

This chain links TRBV10-3 with TRBJ1-1, with D uncertain. The ends were cut back, 2 bases at V and 2 bases at J, with 0 bases in the middle. The CDR3 loop spans 11 amino acids. Looked up from germline, CDR1 is ENHRY and CDR2 is SYGVKD. CDR3 loop: CAISENTEAFF. Here the CDR3 DNA reads TGTGCCATCAGTGAGAACACTGAAGCTTTCTTT.

This sequence joins TRBV30 and TRBJ2-5; a weak D match, TRBD1 (5 bases). V gave up 0 bases and J gave up 7 bases, with 15 bases separating them. From germline, CDR1 is GTSNPN and CDR2 SVGIG (reference sequence). CDR3 length: 14 amino acids. The CDR3 bases are TGTGCCTGGAGTGTACCAGGGTCCCCGGGGACCCAGTACTTC. Encoded protein: CAWSVPGSPGTQYF.

The chain combines TRBV5-1 with TRBJ1-6, with 10 bases matching TRBD1. The V segment lost 4 bases and the J segment 6 bases; nucleotides outside the gene matches: 4. The germline CDR1 and CDR2 sequences are SGHRS and YFSETQ. The CDR3 length is 15 residues. The CDR3 coding sequence is TGCGCCAGCAGCACGGGACAGGGGTCTAATTCACCCCTCCACTTT. Translating gives CASSTGQGSNSPLHF.

The V call is TRBV7-2, the J call TRBJ1-2; perhaps TRBD1 as D (5 bases). The CDR3 runs to 13 residues. V was clipped by 10 bases and J by 4 bases, with 16 bases between them. CDR1 is SGHTA, CDR2 FQGNSA, per germline. CDR3 sequence: CATTLGGSYGYTF. In nucleotides, the CDR3 is TGTGCCACCACACTGGGGGGTAGCTATGGCTACACCTTC. The entire variable domain, with the rest obtained from reference TRBV7-2 and TRBJ1-2, is as follows: GAGVSQSPSNKVTEKGKDVELRCDPISGHTALYWYRQSLGQGLEFLIYFQGNSAPDKSGLPSDRFSAERTGGSVSTLTIQRTQQEDSAVYLCATTLGGSYGYTFGSGTRLTVV.

This clone was seen a single time. CDR3 sequence: CASSTSTANYGYTF. CDR3 sequence (DNA): TGTGCCAGCAGTACCAGCACAGCTAACTATGGCTACACCTTC. V usage is TRBV2 and J usage is TRBJ1-2; D remains ambiguous. The CDR3 is 14 residues long. V gave up 5 bases and J gave up 0 bases, with 10 bases separating them. CDR1 is SNHLY and CDR2 is FYNNEI in the germline V gene.